These 9 T cell receptor beta chains share one sample of origin, sequenced in a study of response to subunit inactivated influenza vaccine. TCRdb independently ran MiXCR on the RT-PCR reads; one entry per CDR3 protein. The table records 450,000 to 600,000 distinct CDR3 sequences, 16% of them present only once. The sequencing here drew on CD4+ T cells sorted from PBMCs, taken less than 30 months after vaccination. The origin of the receptors is a man between 50 and 75 years old who received an inactivated influenza vaccine.

This clonotype was counted ten times or more. The genes are TRBV5-1 and TRBJ2-7; D is ambiguous. Trimming pared 6 bases from V and 4 bases from J, leaving 8 bases between. The CDR3 is 11 residues long. The V gene's germline CDR1 is SGHRS and CDR2 YFSETQ. CDR3 region: CASKGEYEQYF. Here the CDR3 DNA reads TGCGCCAGCAAAGGAGAATACGAGCAGTACTTC.

In its sample, this clonotype was seen a few times. The V and J genes are TRBV2 and TRBJ2-4; tentatively, D is TRBD1 (5 bases). The length of the CDR3 is 16 residues. The V gene's germline CDR1 is SNHLY and CDR2 FYNNEI. Deletions cut 6 bases from V and 0 bases from J, with 15 bases between. CDR3 DNA sequence: TGTGCCAGCAGCGGAAGACAGACCATAGCCAAAAACATTCAGTACTTC. Protein: CASSGRQTIAKNIQYF. Supplemented by reference TRBV2 and TRBJ2-4, the full variable domain reads EPEVTQTPSHQVTQMGQEVILRCVPISNHLYFYWYRQILGQKVEFLVSFYNNEISEKSEIFDDQFSVERPDGSNFTLKIRSTKLEDSAMYFCASSGRQTIAKNIQYFGAGTRLSVL.

The chain joins TRBV5-1 to TRBJ2-2, with 7 bases identical to TRBD1. The germline CDR1 and CDR2 sequences are SGHRS and YFSETQ. The V gene end was trimmed by 4 bases and the J gene end by 3 bases; junction bases not matched to a gene: 3. This CDR3 comprises 14 residues. The CDR3 here is CASSRQGDTGELFF. The CDR3 DNA reads as TGCGCCAGCAGCAGACAGGGTGACACCGGGGAGCTGTTTTTT.

The CDR3 region is CAISDASGVADTQYF. In DNA form, the CDR3 reads TGTGCCATCAGTGATGCTAGCGGGGTAGCAGATACGCAGTATTTT. This sequence joins TRBV10-3 and TRBJ2-3; 9 nucleotides align to TRBD2. The ends lost 3 bases at V and 4 bases at J; junction bases unmatched: 5. CDR1 is ENHRY and CDR2 is SYGVKD in the germline V gene. The CDR3 runs 15 residues.

This clonotype was seen a few times. The V call is TRBV6-1, the J call TRBJ2-5; D may be TRBD2 (6 bases). CDR1 is MNHNS, CDR2 SASEGT, per germline. Trimming removed 6 bases from V and 0 bases from J, with 8 bases in between. The CDR3 has 13 amino acids. The CDR3 nucleotides read TGTGCCAGCAGACGACTAGACCAAGAGACCCAGTACTTC. Translation gives CASRRLDQETQYF.

V gene TRBV10-3 combines with J gene TRBJ2-7, with TRBD2 matching 11 bases. Germline V gene sequence: CDR1 ENHRY, CDR2 SYGVKD. Trimming removed 5 bases from V and 5 bases from J; junction bases left unmatched: 11. The CDR3 spans 16 residues. CDR3 DNA: TGTGCCATCAGTTTATATACTAGCGGGAGTCTCCACGAGCAGTACTTC. The encoded protein is CAISLYTSGSLHEQYF.

This clonotype was recorded many times. This chain connects TRBV10-3 to TRBJ1-6; tentative D call: TRBD1 (5 bases). V dropped 4 bases and J dropped 7 bases, with 11 bases sitting between them. Germline CDR1 ENHRY, CDR2 SYGVKD. This CDR3 region has 14 residues. For the CDR3, the DNA is TGTGCCATCAGTGGGGACCGCGGGAATTCACCCCTCCACTTT. Protein: CAISGDRGNSPLHF.

This clonotype was recorded a few times. The chain joins TRBV5-1 to TRBJ1-4; D remains unclear. The CDR3 contains 15 residues. Trimming shortened V by 5 bases and J by 3 bases, and 14 bases separated the two germline ends. Germline V gives CDR1 SGHRS, CDR2 YFSETQ. The CDR3 nucleotides read TGCGCCAGCAGTGAAGAGGGAGGGTCTAATGAAAAACTGTTTTTT. It is translated as CASSEEGGSNEKLFF.

J is TRBJ2-5 and V is TRBV12-3 or TRBV12-4; TRBD1 aligns across 7 bases. This CDR3 has 14 residues. The V and J ends lost 1 base and 4 bases, in that order; junction bases with no gene match: 3. As DNA, the CDR3 is TGTGCCAGCAGTTTAGGTTCAGGGGGAGAGACCCAGTACTTC. It is translated as CASSLGSGGETQYF.